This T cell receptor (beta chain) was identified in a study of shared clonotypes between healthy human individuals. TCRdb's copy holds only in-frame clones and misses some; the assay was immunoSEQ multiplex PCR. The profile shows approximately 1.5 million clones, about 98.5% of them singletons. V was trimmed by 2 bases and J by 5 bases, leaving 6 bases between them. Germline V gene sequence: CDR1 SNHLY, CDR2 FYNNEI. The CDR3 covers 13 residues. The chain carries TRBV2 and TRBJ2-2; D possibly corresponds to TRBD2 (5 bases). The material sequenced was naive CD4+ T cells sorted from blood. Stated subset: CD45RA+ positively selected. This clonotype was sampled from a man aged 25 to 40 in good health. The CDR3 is CASSERGTGELFF. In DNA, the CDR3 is TGTGCCAGCAGTGAAAGAGGGACCGGGGAGCTGTTTTTT.